Presented here are 5 T cell receptor beta chains from one specimen sequenced in a study of blood T cell repertoires in COVID-19 (TCRdb year 2020). Libraries were constructed by the immunoSEQ multiplex PCR assay. TCRdb provides this immuneACCESS table in a form limited to in-frame rearrangements. Some clones are lacking; in checked studies, under half of them reflect an unresolved V gene, and why the rest are absent is not known. The sample records about 56,000 clones, around 84% of which are singletons. Of the sample, 10% to 15% is held by the ten largest clones. Sequenced: peripheral blood. Receptor source: an elderly woman with acute or convalescent COVID-19.

In its sample, this clone was seen a few times. The chain combines TRBV27 with TRBJ1-6; TRBD1 matches at 11 bases. The germline V gene encodes CDR1 MNHEY and CDR2 SMNVEV (reference sequence). Losses at the gene ends were 5 bases for V and 7 bases for J; bases not matched to a gene: 7. The CDR3 length is 16 residues. CDR3 region: CASSPGQGARNSPLHF. For the CDR3, the DNA is TGTGCCAGCAGTCCCGGACAGGGGGCGCGAAATTCACCCCTCCACTTT.

This rearrangement joins TRBV5-1 to TRBJ2-1; a weak D match, TRBD2 (6 bases). This CDR3 contains 15 residues. V gave up 3 bases and J gave up 4 bases, with 14 bases separating them. CDR1 is SGHRS and CDR2 is YFSETQ in the germline V gene. The DNA of the CDR3 is TGCGCCAGCAGCTCCGGCGGGACCGCATACAATGAGCAGTTCTTC. Translated, it gives CASSSGGTAYNEQFF.

The chain is built from TRBV5-1 and TRBJ1-1; 7 bases are a match to TRBD1. Unmatched junction bases numbered 6, after V lost 3 bases and J lost 1 base. Germline-derived CDR1 and CDR2 are SGHRS and YFSETQ. CDR3 length: 15 amino acids. The CDR3 is CASSWTGQKNTEAFF. The CDR3 DNA reads as TGCGCCAGCAGCTGGACGGGACAGAAGAACACTGAAGCTTTCTTT. The whole variable domain, remainder taken from reference TRBV5-1 and TRBJ1-1, is KAGVTQTPRYLIKTRGQQVTLSCSPISGHRSVSWYQQTPGQGLQFLFEYFSETQRNKGNFPGRFSGRQFSNSRSEMNVSTLELGDSALYLCASSWTGQKNTEAFFGQGTRLTVV.

J is TRBJ2-2 and V is TRBV4-1; D call uncertain. Trimming pared 4 bases from V and 2 bases from J, leaving 8 bases between. Germline CDR1 reads MGHRA; CDR2 reads YSYEKL. The CDR3 extends over 14 amino acids. The CDR3: CASSPLINTGELFF. The CDR3 nucleotides read TGCGCCAGCAGCCCGCTAATAAACACCGGGGAGCTGTTTTTT.

This chain joins TRBV5-8 and TRBJ1-5; D ambiguous. Trimming stripped 5 bases from V and 6 bases from J, with 15 bases between. Germline V gives CDR1 SGHTS, CDR2 YDEGEE. This CDR3 is 14 amino acids long. The CDR3 DNA follows: TGTGCCAGCAGGAGGGAGCCTTTGGGTCAGCCCCAGCATTTT. Translation gives CASRREPLGQPQHF.